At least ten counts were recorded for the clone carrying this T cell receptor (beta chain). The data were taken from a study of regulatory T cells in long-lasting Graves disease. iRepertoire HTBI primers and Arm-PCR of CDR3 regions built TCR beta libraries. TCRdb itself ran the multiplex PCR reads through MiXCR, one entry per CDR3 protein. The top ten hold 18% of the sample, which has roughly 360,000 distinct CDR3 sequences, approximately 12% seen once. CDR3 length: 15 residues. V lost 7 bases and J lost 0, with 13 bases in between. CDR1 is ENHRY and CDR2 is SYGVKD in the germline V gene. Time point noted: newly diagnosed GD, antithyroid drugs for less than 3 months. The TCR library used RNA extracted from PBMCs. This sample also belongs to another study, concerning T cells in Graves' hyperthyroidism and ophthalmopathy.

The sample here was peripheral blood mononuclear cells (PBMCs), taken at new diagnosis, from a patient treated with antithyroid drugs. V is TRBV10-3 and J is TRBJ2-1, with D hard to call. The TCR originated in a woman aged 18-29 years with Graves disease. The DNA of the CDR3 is TGTGCCATCATGACAACGTTGAGCTCCTACAATGAGCAGTTCTTC. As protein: CAIMTTLSSYNEQFF.